This passage covers 10 T cell receptor beta chains from one sample sequenced in a study of blood T cell repertoires in COVID-19. Profiled with immunoSEQ multiplex PCR; TCRdb holds only in-frame clones, not every one. The repertoire holds 200,000 to 250,000 clones, with under 90% as singletons. Sequenced material: PBMCs or T cells enriched from blood (not recorded which). The origin of the receptors is a woman aged 50 to 60 who had been exposed to COVID-19.

This chain uses TRBV4-1 with TRBJ1-2, with TRBD1 as a possible D gene (6 bases). V was shortened by 0 bases and J by 4 bases, with 9 bases between the two germline ends. The CDR3 has 14 amino acids. Per the germline V gene, CDR1 is MGHRA and CDR2 is YSYEKL. The CDR3 coding sequence is TGCGCCAGCAGCCAAGAGGGGGGGCGCTATGGCTACACCTTC. Encoded protein: CASSQEGGRYGYTF.

The gene calls are TRBV19 and TRBJ2-4; D might be TRBD2 (5 bases). CDR1 is LNHDA, CDR2 SQIVND, per germline (reference sequence). The length of the CDR3 is 16 residues. V was cut by 7 bases and J by 0 bases, with 16 bases left in between. The chain's CDR3 is CASTPRVPLAKNIQYF. CDR3 sequence (DNA): TGTGCCAGTACCCCGAGGGTCCCCCTAGCCAAAAACATTCAGTACTTC.

The chain couples TRBV7-9 to TRBJ2-1, with D possibly TRBD2 on 5 matching bases. Germline V gene lookup returns CDR1 SEHNR and CDR2 FQNEAQ (reference sequence). This CDR3 has 13 residues. Trimming pared 2 bases from V and 6 bases from J, leaving 8 bases between. Here the CDR3 reads CASSLSLANEQFF. The CDR3 coding sequence is TGTGCCAGCAGCTTATCCCTAGCCAATGAGCAGTTCTTC.

This clone has a handful of counts. This chain joins TRBV11-2 and TRBJ2-5; no clear D gene. V shed 5 bases and J shed 2 bases, with 12 bases lying between them. From germline, CDR1 is SGHAT and CDR2 FQNNGV. There are 14 residues in the CDR3. Written as DNA, the CDR3 is TGTGCCAGCAGCCCTAGAGGAAGGCAAGAGACCCAGTACTTC. This gives the protein CASSPRGRQETQYF.

This clone was seen only once. The rearrangement joins TRBV30 to TRBJ2-7, with 9 bases identical to TRBD1. The CDR3 loop spans 13 amino acids. Losses at the gene ends were 2 bases for V and 5 bases for J; bases not matched to a gene: 4. CDR1 and CDR2 (germline): GTSNPN, SVGIG (reference sequence). The chain's CDR3 is CAWSPGQGHEQYF. CDR3 coding DNA: TGTGCCTGGAGTCCGGGACAGGGACACGAGCAGTACTTC.

V is TRBV5-6 and J is TRBJ1-2; D is ambiguous. There are 15 residues in the CDR3. CDR1 SGHDT and CDR2 YYEEEE come from the germline V gene. Trimming removed 0 bases at V and 3 bases at J, with 12 bases between. This CDR3 reads CASSLEVQEDYGYTF. CDR3 in DNA: TGTGCCAGCAGCTTGGAGGTCCAGGAGGACTATGGCTACACCTTC.

This rearrangement joins TRBV12-5 to TRBJ1-1, with 10 bases lining up with TRBD1. This CDR3 comprises 15 residues. Germline loops: CDR1 LGHNT, CDR2 FRNRAP. V lost 1 base and J lost 1; bases outside the gene matches: 0. The CDR3 is CASGLGQGANTEAFF. The CDR3 nucleotides read TGTGCTAGTGGTTTGGGACAGGGGGCGAACACTGAAGCTTTCTTT. Filled out from reference TRBV12-5 and TRBJ1-1, the complete variable domain reads DARVTQTPRHKVTEMGQEVTMRCQPILGHNTVFWYRQTMMQGLELLAYFRNRAPLDDSGMPKDRFSAEMPDATLATLKIQPSEPRDSAVYFCASGLGQGANTEAFFGQGTRLTVV.

This chain links TRBV5-1 with TRBJ2-7; 7 bases agree with TRBD2. J was trimmed by 1 base and V by 2 bases; bases with no gene match: 6. The germline CDR1 and CDR2 sequences are SGHRS and YFSETQ. The CDR3 is 15 residues long. The CDR3 region is CASSFLGGGSYEQYF. CDR3 nucleotide sequence: TGCGCCAGCAGCTTCCTCGGCGGGGGTTCCTACGAGCAGTACTTC.

The rearrangement uses TRBV19 and TRBJ2-5; TRBD2 might be the D (7 bases). The ends were cut back, 4 bases at V and 0 bases at J, with 15 bases in the middle. Germline V CDR1 and CDR2: LNHDA, SQIVND (reference sequence). The CDR3 is 16 residues long. The CDR3 DNA follows: TGTGCCAGTAGTACCGGGGGGCGGGTGTACCAAGAGACCCAGTACTTC. It specifies CASSTGGRVYQETQYF.

This chain links TRBV5-6 with TRBJ2-3; 10 bases align to TRBD2. The length of the CDR3 is 17 residues. V dropped 0 bases and J dropped 4; count of bases not matched to a gene: 8. From germline, CDR1 is SGHDT and CDR2 YYEEEE. The CDR3 protein is CASSLASGGLGADTQYF. CDR3 DNA sequence: TGTGCCAGCAGCTTGGCTAGCGGGGGCCTCGGGGCAGATACGCAGTATTTT.